This T cell receptor beta chain was found in a study of cytomegalovirus exposure and HLA in healthy donors. Germline lookup yields CDR1 MNHNY and CDR2 SVGAGI (reference sequence). Trimming at V came to 5 bases and at J to 5 bases, leaving 3 bases not matched to a gene. The CDR3 has 14 residues. Libraries were prepared by immunoSEQ multiplex PCR; TCRdb keeps only in-frame clonotypes and omits some of them. This table holds 220,000 or so clones, 75% to 90% found once. The TCR comes from a young woman in good health and CMV-seropositive. The sample consisted of PBMCs. This chain uses TRBV6-6 with TRBJ2-2; 9 nucleotides agree with TRBD1. In nucleotides, the CDR3 is TGTGCCAGCAGTCGACAGGGGGGAACCGGGGAGCTGTTTTTT. The encoded protein is CASSRQGGTGELFF.